The rows below give T cell receptor beta chains drawn from one sample of a study of shared clonotypes between healthy human individuals. Sequencing used immunoSEQ multiplex PCR; TCRdb keeps in-frame clones, though not all of them. This sample yields 2 million to 2.5 million clones, of which roughly 95% are seen a single time; roughly 0.13% belongs to the top ten. Input material: naive CD4+ T cells sorted from blood. The receptors come from a man younger than 35 in good health. CDR3s include the opening cysteine and the closing phenylalanine or tryptophan. A D gene is named only where the DNA matches it firmly. Expanded clones are given a class, and other clones once, few, many or no size at all.

TRBV6-6	TRBJ2-7	10	NA	NA	TGTGCCAGCAAGGGGTCCGAGCAGTACTTC	CASKGSEQYF
TRBV9	TRBJ1-2	15	NA	NA	TGTGCCAGCAGCGTAGACAAGAGCCGCCCCTATGGCTACACCTTC	CASSVDKSRPYGYTF
TRBV23-1	TRBJ2-7	15	TRBD1	once	TGCGCCAGCAGTCAAGACAGGGGATTTATCTACGAGCAGTACTTC	CASSQDRGFIYEQYF
TRBV14	TRBJ2-2	13	NA	NA	TGTGCCAGCAGCCAGCGGTACACCGGGGAGCTGTTTTTT	CASSQRYTGELFF
TRBV28	TRBJ2-7	13	NA	NA	TGTGCCAGCAGGAGGACGGGACGGTGGGAGCAGTACTTC	CASRRTGRWEQYF
TRBV11-2	TRBJ1-1	14	NA	NA	TGTGCCAGCAGCTTTGGGACGGTGAACACTGAAGCTTTCTTT	CASSFGTVNTEAFF
TRBV6-5	TRBJ2-3	11	NA	NA	TGTGCCAGCAGTACATCAGATACGCAGTATTTT	CASSTSDTQYF
TRBV7-3	TRBJ2-3	14	NA	NA	TGTGCCAGCAGCTTAAACGGGAGAAGAGATACGCAGTATTTT	CASSLNGRRDTQYF
TRBV18	TRBJ2-7	15	NA	once	TGTGCCAGCTCACCACAGGGGTCCCCGTACTACGAGCAGTACTTC	CASSPQGSPYYEQYF
TRBV7-3	TRBJ2-1	14	TRBD2	once	TGTGCCAGCAGCCTTGGGACTAGCGAGGGTGAGCAGTTCTTC	CASSLGTSEGEQFF
TRBV6-9	TRBJ2-7	16	TRBD2	once	TGTGCCAGAAGACCCGAATCCGCCGGGACTAGCGCCGAGCAGTACTTC	CARRPESAGTSAEQYF
TRBV6-6	TRBJ2-7	15	TRBD1	NA	TGTGCCAGCAGTTACTCGCCAGGGGGCTCCTACGAGCAGTACTTC	CASSYSPGGSYEQYF
TRBV18	TRBJ2-3	16	TRBD1	NA	TGTGCCAGCTCACCACAGGGGGCGTCTTACACAGATACGCAGTATTTT	CASSPQGASYTDTQYF
TRBV9	TRBJ2-5	14	NA	once	TGTGCCAGCAGCGCACAGGGGAGGTGGGAGACCCAGTACTTC	CASSAQGRWETQYF
TRBV20-1	TRBJ2-2	11	NA	NA	TGCAGTGCTGGTGGTCCCGGGGAGCTGTTTTTT	CSAGGPGELFF
TRBV29-1	TRBJ2-7	14	NA	NA	TGCAGCGTCGGCCCGAACCCGGGGTGGGACGAGCAGTACTTC	CSVGPNPGWDEQYF
TRBV27	TRBJ2-7	13	TRBD1	NA	TGTGCCAGCAGTTTCCAGGGGGCTTACGAGCAGTACTTC	CASSFQGAYEQYF
TRBV4-3	TRBJ2-2	15	TRBD2	NA	TGCGCCAGCAGCCCGGGAGGACTGAACACCGGGGAGCTGTTTTTT	CASSPGGLNTGELFF
TRBV2	TRBJ2-3	15	TRBD2	NA	TGTGCCAGCAGACTACTAGCGGGAATCACAGATACGCAGTATTTT	CASRLLAGITDTQYF
TRBV4-1	TRBJ1-5	16	NA	NA	TGCGCCAGCAGCCAAGATCCGGGGGCTGGCAATCAGCCCCAGCATTTT	CASSQDPGAGNQPQHF
TRBV28	TRBJ1-4	15	TRBD1	NA	TGTGCCAGCAGAAGACAGGGGGCGGTAGGTGAAAAACTGTTTTTT	CASRRQGAVGEKLFF
TRBV5-6	TRBJ1-2	14	NA	once	TGTGCCAGCAGCTTGAACAGTTTTAACTATGGCTACACCTTC	CASSLNSFNYGYTF
TRBV19	TRBJ1-5	17	NA	NA	TGTGCCAGTACCCCTTTTTACAGGGCGGGCGGCAATCAGCCCCAGCATTTT	CASTPFYRAGGNQPQHF
TRBV4-3	TRBJ2-4	15	NA	NA	TGCGCCAGCAGCCAAGATGGTGGGGGAGGGGGCATTCAGTACTTC	CASSQDGGGGGIQYF
TRBV6-6	TRBJ2-7	13	NA	NA	TGTGCCAGCAGTTACCAGGACAGCTACGAGCAGTACTTC	CASSYQDSYEQYF
TRBV7-2	TRBJ2-3	17	TRBD2	NA	TGTGCCAGCAGCTCGGGACTAGCGGGAGAGGCGTCAGATACGCAGTATTTT	CASSSGLAGEASDTQYF
TRBV30	TRBJ1-4	16	NA	NA	TGTGCCTGGAGTAAAACCAAGGCCGCAACTAATGAAAAACTGTTTTTT	CAWSKTKAATNEKLFF
TRBV19	TRBJ1-2	13	NA	NA	TGTGCCAGTAGTATTTTCCGGGATGATGGCTACACCTTC	CASSIFRDDGYTF
TRBV28	TRBJ1-4	17	TRBD1	NA	TGTGCCAGCAGTCCTTCCACAGGGGGCTTGACTAATGAAAAACTGTTTTTT	CASSPSTGGLTNEKLFF
TRBV5-1	TRBJ2-2	14	NA	NA	TGCGCCGCCAGTCACGTCCCGAACACCGGGGAGCTGTTTTTT	CAASHVPNTGELFF
TRBV27	TRBJ1-1	17	TRBD1	NA	TGTGCCAGCAGTTTATCCTTAGGGGGCAGGATGAACACTGAAGCTTTCTTT	CASSLSLGGRMNTEAFF
TRBV5-6	TRBJ2-1	16	TRBD1	NA	TGTGCCAGCAGCTACGGGACAGGGGATTCCTACAATGAGCAGTTCTTC	CASSYGTGDSYNEQFF
TRBV7-9	TRBJ1-1	14	NA	NA	TGTGCCAGCAGCTTAGGAGAGATGAACACTGAAGCTTTCTTT	CASSLGEMNTEAFF
TRBV19	TRBJ1-2	16	NA	once	TGTGCCAGTAGTCCTGCGGGCGGCGTTATGAACTATGGCTACACCTTC	CASSPAGGVMNYGYTF
TRBV10-3	TRBJ1-2	15	NA	once	TGTGCCATCAGTGAGTCTCCCGGCAACCCTGGTGGCTACACCTTC	CAISESPGNPGGYTF
TRBV11-1	TRBJ1-1	14	TRBD1	NA	TGTGCCAGCAGGTGGGACAGTCGGAACACTGAAGCTTTCTTT	CASRWDSRNTEAFF
TRBV4-3	TRBJ1-1	15	TRBD1	NA	TGCGCCAGCAGCCAAGAAGACAGGGGAATCAGGTTGGCTTTCTTT	CASSQEDRGIRLAFF
TRBV28	TRBJ1-6	15	NA	NA	TGTGCCAGCAGTTACCGGAATTGGGGCAATTCACCCCTCCACTTT	CASSYRNWGNSPLHF